This T cell receptor (beta chain) derives from a study of T-cell memory formation after mild COVID-19. For the study at large: Clusters of TCRs were largely donor specific.

5'RACE primed from the constant segment yielded TCR alpha and TCR beta cDNA libraries bearing sample barcodes and UMIs. TCRdb reprocessed the 5' RACE reads via MiXCR and lists one record per CDR3 protein. The table records a few hundred thousand distinct CDR3 sequences, approximately 23% of them present only once. The sample taken for sequencing was PBMCs or a T cell subset sorted from them (not recorded which). This clonotype was obtained from an adult woman who had mild COVID-19 (a few samples of this study predate the infection). Cell type and time point are not known.

CDR3 sequence (DNA): TGCAGTGCTAGCGTGGCGTCAGAATGGACTAGCACAGATACGCAGTATTTT. Amino acid sequence: CSASVASEWTSTDTQYF. The chain uses TRBV20-1 and TRBJ2-3; D might be TRBD2 (5 bases). The CDR3 contains 17 residues. Germline loops: CDR1 DFQATT, CDR2 SNEGSKA (reference sequence). Deletions cut 3 bases from V and 0 bases from J, with 19 bases between.